Listed below are T cell receptor beta chains from one sample, sequenced in a study of CD8+ T cells in alopecia areata. Produced via immunoSEQ multiplex PCR; TCRdb's table is partial and in-frame only. The profile shows hundreds of thousands of clones, about three fifths of them singletons. The starting material was CD4+ T cells sorted from blood, obtained at week 24, from a patient treated with tofacitinib. All receptors derive from a human donor with alopecia areata. The CDR3 runs from the conserved cysteine through the conserved F or W. The D gene is left open where the match is weak. Only part of the rows carry a size: once, few, many, or a class if the clone is expanded.

d_call j_call v_call clone_size cdr3_aa cdr3_nt
NA TRBJ2-7 TRBV30 NA CAWQRQDSYEQYF TGTGCCTGGCAACGACAGGACTCCTACGAGCAGTACTTC
NA TRBJ1-4 TRBV6-5 NA CASSPFAGEREKLFF TGTGCCAGCAGTCCGTTTGCGGGGGAACGAGAAAAACTGTTTTTT
NA TRBJ2-1 TRBV5-6 NA CASTTQGFHNEQFF TGTGCCAGCACCACACAGGGATTTCACAATGAGCAGTTCTTC
NA TRBJ1-1 TRBV30 NA CAWSAQGRMNTEAFF TGTGCCTGGAGTGCACAGGGTAGGATGAACACTGAAGCTTTCTTT
TRBD1 TRBJ2-2 TRBV7-9 once CASSKRTGGYTGELFF TGTGCCAGCAGCAAACGGACAGGGGGTTACACCGGGGAGCTGTTTTTT
NA TRBJ1-5 TRBV2 once CASSDSRDQPQHF TGTGCCAGCAGTGACAGCCGGGATCAGCCCCAGCATTTT
NA TRBJ2-3 TRBV5-1 NA CASSFGPRGVNTQYF TGCGCCAGCAGCTTTGGTCCCCGGGGTGTAAATACGCAGTATTTT
NA TRBJ2-5 TRBV9 NA CASSVVSSQGGETQYF TGTGCCAGCAGCGTAGTCTCCTCACAGGGAGGAGAGACCCAGTACTTC
NA TRBJ2-3 TRBV4-2 NA CASRARIGRYTDTQYF TGTGCCAGCCGAGCGAGGATAGGGCGATACACAGATACGCAGTATTTT
TRBD1 TRBJ2-7 TRBV6-5 NA CASRPGTGYEQYF TGTGCCAGCAGACCCGGGACAGGTTACGAGCAGTACTTC
TRBD2 TRBJ2-5 TRBV4-1 NA CASSQDRAGGQETQYF TGCGCCAGCAGCCAAGATCGAGCGGGGGGGCAGGAGACCCAGTACTTC
TRBD1 TRBJ2-7 TRBV6-1 NA CASSLETGRTYEQYF TGTGCCAGCAGTCTCGAGACAGGGCGGACCTACGAGCAGTACTTC
TRBD1 TRBJ1-5 TRBV10-3 NA CAISESGQGEQPQHF TGTGCCATCAGTGAGTCGGGACAGGGCGAGCAGCCCCAGCATTTT
NA TRBJ2-1 TRBV29-1 NA CSAEAYNEQFF TGCAGCGCGGAGGCGTACAATGAGCAGTTCTTC
NA TRBJ2-5 TRBV5-1 NA CASTSLNGETQYF TGCGCCAGCACTTCATTGAACGGAGAGACCCAGTACTTC
NA TRBJ2-3 TRBV15 NA CATSRDQGSADTQYF TGTGCCACCAGCAGAGATCAGGGTTCGGCAGATACGCAGTATTTT
NA TRBJ2-6 TRBV5-1 NA CASSAQGGTGANVLTF TGCGCCAGCAGCGCCCAGGGAGGAACTGGGGCCAACGTCCTGACTTTC
NA TRBJ1-2 TRBV18 NA CASSPLAGANYGYTF TGTGCCAGCTCACCACTTGCGGGGGCTAACTATGGCTACACCTTC
NA TRBJ2-3 TRBV2 NA CASRGGDTQYF TGTGCCAGCAGAGGGGGGGATACGCAGTATTTT
NA TRBJ2-5 TRBV7-9 NA CASSLISGSQETQYF TGTGCCAGCAGCTTAATTTCCGGCAGCCAAGAGACCCAGTACTTC
NA TRBJ1-6 TRBV10-3 few CASTGTGNSPLHF TGTGCCTCTACCGGGACGGGTAATTCACCCCTCCACTTT
TRBD1 TRBJ2-6 TRBV5-1 NA CASSYQGAAISGANVLTF TGCGCCAGCAGCTATCAGGGGGCCGCAATAAGTGGGGCCAACGTCCTGACTTTC
NA TRBJ2-7 TRBV25-1 NA CASSESSQPLVYEQYF TGTGCCAGCAGTGAATCCAGTCAGCCCCTCGTCTACGAGCAGTACTTC
TRBD1 TRBJ1-1 TRBV6-1 NA CASTGGQLNTEAFF TGTGCCAGCACCGGGGGACAGTTGAACACTGAAGCTTTCTTT
TRBD2 TRBJ2-5 TRBV9 NA CASSVEARGETQYF TGTGCCAGCAGCGTAGAAGCGCGGGGGGAGACCCAGTACTTC
TRBD2 TRBJ2-7 TRBV7-2 few CASRAGGYEQYF TGTGCCAGCAGGGCGGGGGGGTACGAGCAGTACTTC
NA TRBJ2-7 TRBV7-3 NA CASSSEGGSTYEQYF TGTGCCAGCAGCTCGGAGGGGGGTAGTACCTACGAGCAGTACTTC
NA TRBJ2-6 TRBV9 NA CASSVPGANVLTF TGTGCCAGCAGCGTACCTGGGGCCAACGTCCTGACTTTC